This is a list of T cell receptor beta chains from one sample in a study of T-cell reconstitution after alpha-beta-depleted transplantation in children. MiXCR, applied by TCRdb to the PCR reads, yields one record per CDR3 protein. The data show roughly 590,000 distinct CDR3 sequences, 15% to 20% seen once. The sequencing here drew on PBMCs from the stem cell graft donor, taken from the stem cell graft. The source of these receptors is a human donor who donated a stem cell graft to a child with acute myeloid leukemia. CDR3s include the opening cysteine and the closing phenylalanine or tryptophan. The order of the fields is J gene, V gene, D gene, clone size, CDR3 protein. A D gene is named only where the DNA matches it firmly. The size field is filled for only some rows; it gives once, few, many or a size class.

TRBJ1-1 | TRBV2 | - | few | CASSDTGREAFF
TRBJ2-1 | TRBV7-3 | - | - | CASSPFWGAPYDEQFF
TRBJ2-5 | TRBV29-1 | TRBD1 | many | CSVDITGARQETQYF
TRBJ1-5 | TRBV20-1 | - | many | CSAGGDRHKYSNQPQHF
TRBJ1-2 | TRBV3-1 | TRBD1 | once | CASSQETGRGYTF
TRBJ2-1 | TRBV24-1 | - | few | CATSDREEDNEQFF
TRBJ2-2 | TRBV24-1 | - | few | CATSDSGVTGELFF
TRBJ2-7 | TRBV29-1 | - | - | CSVQSLSPYEQYF
TRBJ1-5 | TRBV6-5 | TRBD1 | many | CASRTNRGSNQPQHF
TRBJ1-3 | TRBV7-2 | - | many | CASSLSGVSSGNTIYF
TRBJ1-1 | TRBV13 | - | many | CASSQRGVITEAFF
TRBJ2-5 | TRBV9 | TRBD1 | - | CASSVPARGQGDLETQYF
TRBJ2-1 | TRBV20-1 | TRBD2 | - | CSARGLAGSLSSYNEQFF
TRBJ2-1 | TRBV20-1 | - | many | CSALTHTPGEPYNEQFF
TRBJ1-2 | TRBV6-5 | - | many | CASSYYYRVGINYGYTF
TRBJ2-1 | TRBV7-9 | TRBD2 | - | CASSLVGGLVYEQFF
TRBJ2-7 | TRBV5-1 | - | many | CASSLDPGYEQYF
TRBJ1-1 | TRBV20-1 | - | many | CSARDGGGGTEAFF
TRBJ1-5 | TRBV12-3/TRBV12-4 | - | few | CASSLVVEGSQPQHF
TRBJ2-5 | TRBV9 | - | - | CASSREPLPQETQYF
TRBJ2-2 | TRBV5-5 | TRBD1 | many | CASSFPGTGTNTGELFF
TRBJ2-5 | TRBV24-1 | TRBD2 | many | CATSNPPETSGEQETQYF
TRBJ2-7 | TRBV20-1 | - | few | CSARDSGVYEQYF
TRBJ2-3 | TRBV20-1 | - | - | CSASGSLGTDTQYF
TRBJ1-5 | TRBV6-1 | - | - | CASSEKRNQPQHF
TRBJ1-1 | TRBV5-1 | - | few | CASSLPERDFMNTEAFF
TRBJ1-2 | TRBV13 | TRBD1 | - | CASSPGPDRENYGYTF
TRBJ1-6 | TRBV7-2 | - | many | CASSSTGKSPLHF
TRBJ2-7 | TRBV4-3 | - | - | CASSQDLRKYDQYF
TRBJ1-1 | TRBV27 | - | few | CATQGVGMNTEAFF
TRBJ2-2 | TRBV29-1 | TRBD1 | - | CSVAPSGTGGAGELFF
TRBJ1-5 | TRBV4-1 | - | - | CASSQGIGAASNQPQHF
TRBJ2-3 | TRBV20-1 | - | many | CSARDSSGTDTQYF
TRBJ2-7 | TRBV6-1 | - | - | CASTPERGYLYEQYF
TRBJ1-2 | TRBV4-3 | - | - | CASSQDQRDTNYGYTF
TRBJ1-5 | TRBV20-1 | - | many | CSARLLGPNQPQHF
TRBJ2-1 | TRBV12-3/TRBV12-4 | TRBD2 | - | CASSLRLAGENNEQFF
TRBJ2-5 | TRBV5-6 | - | once | CASSFPGPSVETQYF
TRBJ2-4 | TRBV5-1 | - | few | CASSSDGKNIQYF
TRBJ1-2 | TRBV7-3 | - | many | CASSSNSRGDGYTF
TRBJ1-5 | TRBV29-1 | TRBD1 | many | CSVRGQDNQPQHF
TRBJ1-2 | TRBV7-2 | - | - | CASSRRQDLGGYTF
TRBJ1-2 | TRBV6-2/TRBV6-3 | - | - | CATLGRGDGYTF
TRBJ2-2 | TRBV11-3 | - | - | CASSQTDSTGELFF
TRBJ2-5 | TRBV7-8 | - | few | CASSLAARMDF